Below, 32 T cell receptor beta chains from the same sample are listed, as sequenced in a study of blood T cells in healthy people across ages. Combining a sample-barcoded 5' primer with a J-beta primer mix, a second PCR ran for 7 to 11 cycles. TCRdb used MiXCR to reprocess the 5' RACE reads, holding one entry per CDR3 protein. The sample yields approximately 1.5 million distinct CDR3 sequences, roughly 32% seen once. Source material: blood. Receptor source: a woman in her twenties or thirties in good health.

As concerns this clonotype: This clone may be a read error of a much larger clone one base away. The chain links TRBV5-5 to TRBJ2-1; 7 positions agree with TRBD2. The J call may be incorrect, as the DNA end agrees better with TRBJ2-7. CDR1 is SGHKS, CDR2 YYEKEE, per germline (reference sequence). This CDR3 comprises 14 residues. The chain's CDR3 is CASSLEGGNNEQYF. CDR3 in DNA: TGTGCCAGCAGCCTGGAGGGAGGGAACAATGAGCAGTACTTC.

This clonotype has a handful of counts. This sequence joins TRBV6-1 and TRBJ1-2; D is ambiguous. The germline gives CDR1 MNHNS, CDR2 SASEGT. The CDR3 loop spans 15 amino acids. Trimming removed 1 base from V and 1 base from J, with 10 bases in between. This chain's CDR3 is CASSEVPALNYGYTF. The CDR3 coding sequence is TGTGCCAGCAGTGAAGTCCCAGCACTTAACTATGGCTACACCTTC.

This chain joins TRBV15 and TRBJ2-7; D not certain. From germline, CDR1 is LNHNV and CDR2 YYDKDF (reference sequence). There are 14 residues in the CDR3. V lost 3 bases and J lost 0, with 9 bases in between. The CDR3 nucleotides read TGTGCCACCAGCAGGGTACTAAGCTCCTACGAGCAGTACTTC. Its protein product is CATSRVLSSYEQYF. The whole variable domain, remainder taken from reference TRBV15 and TRBJ2-7, is DAMVIQNPRYQVTQFGKPVTLSCSQTLNHNVMYWYQQKSSQAPKLLFHYYDKDFNNEADTPDNFQSRRPNTSFCFLDIRSPGLGDTAMYLCATSRVLSSYEQYFGPGTRLTVT.

This clonotype has just a few counts. The V gene is TRBV3-1, the J gene TRBJ2-1, with 9 bases lining up with TRBD1. With V trimmed by 1 base and J by 10 bases, 5 bases remained unmatched. The CDR3 runs to 14 residues. Germline V gene data show CDR1 as LGHDT and CDR2 as YNNKEL (reference sequence). The CDR3 region is CASSQVNRGLEQFF. CDR3 nucleotide sequence: TGTGCCAGCAGCCAAGTGAACAGGGGGCTGGAGCAGTTCTTC.

V and J are TRBV29-1 and TRBJ2-1; 7 nucleotides agree with TRBD1. Germline V CDR1 and CDR2: SQVTM, ANQGSEA. This CDR3 is built from 15 residues. V shed 7 bases and J 5 bases; nucleotides not matched to a gene: 14. CDR3 coding DNA: TGCAGCGCACCAAGTACGACCGGGACAGACAATGAGCAGTTCTTC. This gives the protein CSAPSTTGTDNEQFF.

The gene calls are TRBV5-1 and TRBJ2-1; no definite D call. Trimming removed 0 bases at V and 10 bases at J, with 20 bases between. The CDR3 loop spans 16 amino acids. Germline V gene data show CDR1 as SGHRS and CDR2 as YFSETQ. The CDR3 bases are TGCGCCAGCAGCTTGGGGGTTAGTGGGCCCCTTCTGGAGCAGTTCTTC. It codes for CASSLGVSGPLLEQFF.

The genes are TRBV9 and TRBJ2-3; D is unresolved. CDR3 length: 15 residues. V gave up 2 bases and J gave up 1 base, with 11 bases separating them. Looked up from germline, CDR1 is SGDLS and CDR2 is YYNGEE. The CDR3 DNA is TGTGCCAGCAGCGTTCAGTCTGGTGGCACAGATACGCAGTATTTT. Its protein is CASSVQSGGTDTQYF.

There are many counts of this clonotype. The V call is TRBV18, the J call TRBJ2-5; D unclear. V was pared by 8 bases and J by 1 base, with 8 bases between. Germline CDR1 KGHSH, CDR2 LQKENI. This CDR3 has 12 amino acids. In nucleotides, the CDR3 is TGTGCCAGCAGCCCCATCCAAGAGACCCAGTACTTC. Amino acid sequence: CASSPIQETQYF.

CDR3 sequence reads: CASSVDQGEKLFF. The CDR3 nucleotides are TGCGCCAGCAGCGTGGACCAGGGGGAAAAACTGTTTTTT. The chain recombines TRBV10-1 with TRBJ1-4, with D perhaps TRBD1 (6 bases). Trimming removed 6 bases from V and 8 bases from J, with 13 bases in between. Germline V gives CDR1 WNHNN, CDR2 SYGVQD (reference sequence). The length of the CDR3 is 13 residues.

This clonotype was seen a few times. The chain has TRBV6-6 and TRBJ1-6; TRBD1 might be the D (6 bases). V lost 6 bases, J lost 4 bases, and 13 bases lay in between. The V gene's germline CDR1 is MNHNY and CDR2 SVGAGI (reference sequence). There are 15 residues in the CDR3. The CDR3 region is CASSPDSVYNSPLHF. The CDR3, as DNA: TGTGCCAGCAGCCCGGACAGCGTATATAATTCACCCCTCCACTTT.

The sample holds one count of this clonotype. J is TRBJ2-3 and V is TRBV9; no clear D gene. Looked up from germline, CDR1 is SGDLS and CDR2 is YYNGEE. V lost 1 base and J 6 bases, leaving 12 bases between the germline ends. The length of the CDR3 is 14 residues. The CDR3 DNA sequence: TGTGCCAGCAGCGTAACGGATGGGTTTGATACGCAGTATTTT. Its protein is CASSVTDGFDTQYF.

Concerning this clonotype itself: This may stem from a read error, because a much larger clone lies one nucleotide away. The CDR3 does not close with the conserved phenylalanine or tryptophan, likely indicating a read error. V gene TRBV29-1 combines with J gene TRBJ2-3; TRBD2 agrees at 11 bases. The J segment lost 3 bases and the V segment lost 6 bases, leaving 5 bases of the junction unmatched. The V gene's germline CDR1 is SQVTM and CDR2 ANQGSEA. The CDR3 totals 14 residues. Here the CDR3 reads CSVVAGGPTDTQYL. CDR3 DNA sequence: TGCAGCGTCGTAGCGGGAGGGCCTACAGATACGCAGTATTTG.

Of note for this clonotype: A much larger clone differs by one base, so this may be a read error. This chain connects TRBV6-5 to TRBJ2-7; maybe TRBD1 (5 bases). Germline CDR1 MNHEY, CDR2 SVGAGI. The CDR3 is 15 residues long. The CDR3 loop is CASSYSGTGSYGQYF. In nucleotides, the CDR3 is TGTGCCAGCAGTTACTCGGGCACAGGTTCCTACGGGCAGTACTTC.

This clonotype has only a few counts. The CDR3 sequence: CASSLGLSLTDTQYF. The CDR3 DNA follows: TGCGCCAGCAGCTTGGGACTATCCCTCACAGATACGCAGTATTTT. This sequence joins TRBV5-1 and TRBJ2-3; the D gene is possibly TRBD2 (5 bases). This CDR3 contains 15 residues. CDR1 SGHRS and CDR2 YFSETQ come from the germline V gene. Trimming left V 0 bases short and J 2 bases short, with 10 bases between.

This clonotype has ten or more counts. This rearrangement joins TRBV9 to TRBJ2-7, with 8 bases matching TRBD2. This CDR3 is 15 amino acids long. Per the germline V gene, CDR1 is SGDLS and CDR2 is YYNGEE. Germline trimming cut 4 bases from V and 4 bases from J; bases unmatched to any gene: 10. The CDR3, as DNA: TGTGCCAGCAGCCCGAGCGGGGGAGTTGGGTACGAGCAGTACTTC. Residues: CASSPSGGVGYEQYF. The full variable domain, its missing parts supplied by reference TRBV9 and TRBJ2-7, is DSGVTQTPKHLITATGQRVTLRCSPRSGDLSVYWYQQSLDQGLQFLIQYYNGEERAKGNILERFSAQQFPDLHSELNLSSLELGDSALYFCASSPSGGVGYEQYFGPGTRLTVT.

The chain couples TRBV30 to TRBJ1-1; maybe TRBD1 (5 bases). This CDR3 has 14 residues. Germline CDR1 GTSNPN, CDR2 SVGIG (reference sequence). V lost 3 bases and J 0 bases, leaving 11 bases between the germline ends. The CDR3 is CAWRTGPVNTEAFF. CDR3 nucleotides: TGTGCCTGGAGAACGGGGCCGGTGAACACTGAAGCTTTCTTT.

This clonotype was detected ten times or more. The chain uses TRBV5-1 and TRBJ2-5; possibly TRBD2 for D (6 bases). CDR1 is SGHRS and CDR2 is YFSETQ in the germline V gene. This CDR3 has 14 residues. With 0 bases removed from V and 9 bases from J, the gap between germline ends came to 15 bases. The CDR3 coding sequence is TGCGCCAGCAGCTTGGGGGAGGAGAGCTCCTCCCAGTACTTC. It codes for CASSLGEESSSQYF.

The chain recombines TRBV3-1 with TRBJ2-7, with TRBD2 matching over 10 bases. Germline assignment: CDR1 LGHDT and CDR2 YNNKEL (reference sequence). The CDR3 consists of 16 residues. The V and J ends lost 1 base and 3 bases, in that order; junction bases with no gene match: 6. In DNA form, the CDR3 reads TGTGCCAGCAGCCAAGTAAGGACTAGCGGAGTCTACGAGCAGTACTTC. It translates to CASSQVRTSGVYEQYF.

This clonotype has at least ten counts. V usage is TRBV20-1 and J usage is TRBJ2-1, with 9 bases identical to TRBD2. V shed 0 bases and J 3 bases; nucleotides not matched to a gene: 6. Germline V gene sequence: CDR1 DFQATT, CDR2 SNEGSKA (reference sequence). The CDR3 consists of 16 residues. CDR3 coding DNA: TGCAGTGCTAGAGATTTAGCGGGGGACCTCTACAATGAGCAGTTCTTC. Translation: CSARDLAGDLYNEQFF.

This clonotype was counted ten times or more. The gene calls are TRBV5-5 and TRBJ1-5; 8 nucleotides line up with TRBD1. The J segment lost 7 bases and the V segment lost 5 bases, leaving 11 bases of the junction unmatched. Germline CDR1 reads SGHKS; CDR2 reads YYEKEE (reference sequence). This CDR3 contains 15 residues. In DNA, the CDR3 is TGTGCCAGCAGACTTGGACAGGGAGGAAGGCAGCCCCAGCATTTT. Translation: CASRLGQGGRQPQHF.

This clonotype appeared a single time. The V and J genes are TRBV24-1 and TRBJ2-5, with D hard to call. The CDR3 length is 14 residues. The V end lost 4 bases, the J end lost 5 bases, and 13 bases lay between the germline ends. Germline V gene data show CDR1 as KGHDR and CDR2 as SFDVKD. In DNA, the CDR3 is TGTGCCACCAGTGACGCTGCTAGTCTGGAGACCCAGTACTTC. It is translated as CATSDAASLETQYF.

This clonotype has a handful of counts. The genes are TRBV3-1 and TRBJ1-1; no firm D call. CDR1 and CDR2 from the germline V gene are LGHDT and YNNKEL (reference sequence). V gave up 1 base and J gave up 7 bases, with 10 bases separating them. The CDR3 has 13 residues. This chain's CDR3 is CASSQALGREAFF. The DNA of the CDR3 is TGTGCCAGCAGCCAAGCTTTAGGACGTGAAGCTTTCTTT.

This clonotype was counted between two and nine times. The chain has TRBV6-2 or TRBV6-3 and TRBJ2-7, with 7 bases that match TRBD2. With V trimmed by 4 bases and J by 5 bases, 17 bases remained unmatched. This CDR3 has 17 residues. CDR1 is MNHEY, CDR2 SVGEGT, per germline. The CDR3 is CASSSYRGGSQLHEQYF. CDR3 DNA sequence: TGTGCCAGCAGTTCATATCGGGGCGGGAGCCAGTTGCACGAGCAGTACTTC.

This chain connects TRBV7-8 to TRBJ1-6; TRBD1 aligns across 10 bases. J lost 7 bases, V lost 8 bases, and 14 bases had no gene match. This CDR3 has 17 amino acids. Per the germline V gene, CDR1 is SGHVS and CDR2 is FQNEAQ. The CDR3 spells CASGVPSPGQGNSPLHF. The CDR3 bases are TGTGCCAGCGGCGTACCTAGCCCGGGACAGGGGAATTCACCCCTCCACTTT.

The CDR3, as DNA: TGCGCCAGCAGCCGCACGCCCAAGGGGGGCGATGAGCAGTACTTC. Its translation: CASSRTPKGGDEQYF. The rearrangement links TRBV4-1 to TRBJ2-7; D may match TRBD1 or TRBD2 (6 bases each). The germline CDR1 and CDR2 sequences are MGHRA and YSYEKL. The CDR3 runs 15 residues. V lost 4 bases, J lost 7 bases, and 20 bases lay in between.

DNA of the CDR3: TGTGCCAGCAGGGGCGGACAGCTAAGCTCCTACAATGAGCAGTTCTTC. The encoded protein is CASRGGQLSSYNEQFF. The rearrangement links TRBV2 to TRBJ2-1; a weak D match, TRBD1 (6 bases). Trimming stripped 6 bases from V and 0 bases from J, with 15 bases between. This CDR3 is built from 16 residues. Germline CDR1 SNHLY, CDR2 FYNNEI.

J is TRBJ2-1 and V is TRBV6-1; D is perhaps TRBD2 (6 bases). The ends were cut back, 10 bases at V and 5 bases at J, with 24 bases in the middle. Germline CDR1 is MNHNS and CDR2 is SASEGT. The CDR3 sequence is 16 residues long. The chain's CDR3 is CATELPGTRLHNEQFF. CDR3 nucleotide sequence: TGTGCCACCGAACTGCCTGGGACTCGACTCCACAATGAGCAGTTCTTC.

This sequence joins TRBV6-5 and TRBJ1-1, with a weak D call TRBD1 (6 bases). The CDR3 totals 16 residues. Germline assignment: CDR1 MNHEY and CDR2 SVGAGI. V was clipped by 6 bases and J by 1 base, with 18 bases between them. In DNA form, the CDR3 reads TGTGCCAGCAGCCCCCTCAGGGGAACAGGGAACACTGAAGCTTTCTTT. This gives the protein CASSPLRGTGNTEAFF.

Comments on this clonotype: The junction departs from germline at one end; a sequencing error may be responsible. The CDR3 region has the DNA TGTGCCAACAGCCTAGGGGCTACTGGGGCCAACGTCCTGACTTTC. It encodes CANSLGATGANVLTF. The rearrangement uses TRBV11-2 and TRBJ2-6, with D possibly matching TRBD1 (5 bases). The CDR3 contains 15 residues. The germline gives CDR1 SGHAT, CDR2 FQNNGV.

The rearrangement uses TRBV10-2 and TRBJ2-7, with D unresolved. There are 14 residues in the CDR3. CDR1 is WSHSY, CDR2 SAAADI, per germline. The V end was cut by 2 bases, the J end by 0 bases, with 8 bases between. CDR3: CASSERVSSYEQYF. In DNA, the CDR3 is TGCGCCAGCAGTGAGCGGGTTAGCTCCTACGAGCAGTACTTC.

The chain links TRBV29-1 to TRBJ1-2, with D unresolved. The CDR3 totals 16 residues. V gave up 0 bases and J gave up 0 bases, with 14 bases separating them. Germline assignment: CDR1 SQVTM and CDR2 ANQGSEA. CDR3 sequence reads: CSVEDPDGKANYGYTF. CDR3 nucleotide sequence: TGCAGCGTTGAAGACCCGGACGGTAAAGCTAACTATGGCTACACCTTC.

This clonotype was found a few times. This chain uses TRBV3-1 with TRBJ2-2; no definite D call. The CDR3 has 17 residues. CDR1 is LGHDT and CDR2 is YNNKEL in the germline V gene (reference sequence). Deletions cut 11 bases from V and 0 bases from J, with 22 bases between. In nucleotides, the CDR3 is TGTGCCTCCAGCGTTTTATTGGGATCCGCGAACACCGGGGAGCTGTTTTTT. Protein: CASSVLLGSANTGELFF.